Shown below are 20 T cell receptor beta chains from a single sample sequenced in a study of blood T cells in healthy people across ages. The second PCR ran about 6 to 11 cycles with a sample-barcoded 5' primer and J-beta primers. TCRdb re-called the 5' RACE reads with MiXCR, one entry per CDR3 protein. The data show more than 900,000 distinct CDR3 sequences, approximately 25% seen once. The data were also submitted as part of a second study, on T cells of mothers and their children.

The specimen sequenced was blood. The receptor source for this set is a girl aged 2-10 years in good health.

V gene TRBV28 combines with J gene TRBJ2-1; D might be TRBD1 (6 bases). The end of the DNA aligns better with TRBJ2-5, so the J call may be wrong. Germline lookup yields CDR1 MDHEN and CDR2 SYDVKM. This CDR3 spans 15 amino acids. CDR3 DNA sequence: TGTGCCAGCAGTTTATTCAGGGGTGATTTAGAGACCCAGTACTTC. It translates to CASSLFRGDLETQYF.

There are a few counts of this clonotype. The V gene is TRBV29-1, the J gene TRBJ2-7, with no clear D. The V and J ends lost 5 bases and 5 bases respectively, with 16 bases between them. The CDR3 contains 13 residues. Germline V CDR1 and CDR2: SQVTM, ANQGSEA. The CDR3: CSVKPNILDEQYF. CDR3 nucleotides: TGCAGCGTTAAACCAAATATCCTAGACGAGCAGTACTTC.

The table lists this clonotype with a few counts. The chain joins TRBV12-3 or TRBV12-4 to TRBJ2-3; D is unresolved. The germline V and J ends were trimmed by 5 bases and 0 bases, with 15 bases remaining between them. CDR3 size: 16 residues. Written as DNA, the CDR3 is TGTGCCAGCAGTCGGACCGGCTTCCCTAGCACAGATACGCAGTATTTT. This encodes CASSRTGFPSTDTQYF.

There are a few counts of this clonotype. The chain combines TRBV6-1 with TRBJ2-5, with D perhaps matching TRBD1 (6 bases). The DNA end is more similar to TRBJ2-7, so the J call may be wrong. This CDR3 comprises 16 residues. The germline CDR1 and CDR2 sequences are MNHNS and SASEGT. The CDR3 region has the DNA TGTGCCAGCACGAAAGAGGACAGTCCTTTTTCCTACGAGCAGTACTTC. Translating it yields CASTKEDSPFSYEQYF.

The chain employs TRBV5-1 and TRBJ1-5, with 12 bases that match TRBD1. V lost 3 bases and J lost 7; bases outside the gene matches: 2. Germline V gives CDR1 SGHRS, CDR2 YFSETQ. The CDR3 covers 14 residues. The CDR3 loop is CASSSGTGGQPQHF. The CDR3 nucleotides are TGCGCCAGCAGCTCTGGGACAGGGGGCCAGCCCCAGCATTTT.

CDR3 sequence (DNA): TGTGCCAGCAGTATCGGGCCTGTGGCTGATACGCAGTATTTT. The encoded protein is CASSIGPVADTQYF. The V gene is TRBV12-3 or TRBV12-4, the J gene TRBJ2-3, with D hard to call. This CDR3 has 14 amino acids. Trimming cost V 5 bases and J 6 bases, with 15 bases left between them.

This clonotype has more than one count but fewer than ten. The rearrangement uses TRBV29-1 and TRBJ2-3, with 8 bases fitting TRBD2. Germline loops: CDR1 SQVTM, CDR2 ANQGSEA. The CDR3 is 15 residues long. After removal of 5 bases from V and 2 bases from J, the junction contained 9 bases not matched to a gene. CDR3: CSVQKAGEFTDTQYF. CDR3 nucleotide sequence: TGCAGCGTTCAAAAAGCGGGAGAATTCACAGATACGCAGTATTTT.

The table lists this clonotype with a few counts. The V call is TRBV5-1, the J call TRBJ2-4; the match to TRBD2 covers 11 bases. Germline-derived CDR1 and CDR2 are SGHRS and YFSETQ. The CDR3 has 17 residues. Trimming cost V 2 bases and J 5 bases; bases outside gene matches: 9. CDR3 sequence (DNA): TGCGCCAGCAGCTTTTTGACTAGCGGGGAAGCGGAAAACATTCAGTACTTC. Amino acids: CASSFLTSGEAENIQYF.

This clonotype was recorded a few times. Its ends do not fully match the called genes, so a read error is possible. The chain carries TRBV7-9 and TRBJ1-1, with D hard to call. The CDR3 is 16 residues long. Germline CDR1 and CDR2: SEHNR and FQNEAQ (reference sequence). CDR3 DNA sequence: TGTGCCAGCAGCTTAGAAGGTTTAGGGTCGAACACTGAGGCTTTCTTT. Its protein product is CASSLEGLGSNTEAFF.

This clonotype was counted only a few times. The chain has TRBV25-1 and TRBJ2-5; D is perhaps TRBD1 (6 bases). Germline values: CDR1 MGHDK, CDR2 SYGVNS. V was cut by 4 bases and J by 2 bases, with 14 bases left in between. The CDR3 loop spans 15 amino acids. CDR3 bases: TGTGCCAGCAGTGCCCCGGAACAGGGACAAGAGACCCAGTACTTC. Translating gives CASSAPEQGQETQYF.

This clonotype came up a few times. The V call is TRBV4-3, the J call TRBJ2-3; D gene uncertain. Germline V gene lookup returns CDR1 LGHNA and CDR2 YSLEER. The length of the CDR3 is 15 residues. Trimming took off 0 bases at V and 4 bases at J, with 11 bases between the two ends. The CDR3 region has the DNA TGCGCCAGCAGCCAAGATGCAGACATGGCAGATACGCAGTATTTT. Protein product: CASSQDADMADTQYF.

The gene calls are TRBV27 and TRBJ2-7; D is ambiguous. The V gene's germline CDR1 is MNHEY and CDR2 SMNVEV (reference sequence). CDR3 length equals 14 residues. The V end lost 6 bases, the J end lost 2 bases, and 14 bases lay between the germline ends. The CDR3, as DNA: TGTGCCAGCAGGCGTCACGGATCTACCTACGAGCAGTACTTC. Protein sequence: CASRRHGSTYEQYF.

Only a few counts were recorded for this clonotype. J is TRBJ2-7 and V is TRBV28; D is ambiguous. The germline V and J ends were trimmed by 7 bases and 1 base, with 14 bases remaining between them. Germline V lookup: CDR1 MDHEN, CDR2 SYDVKM. CDR3 size: 14 residues. The CDR3 reads CASTGPLSSYEQYF. In nucleotides, the CDR3 is TGTGCCAGCACCGGGCCCCTCTCATCCTACGAGCAGTACTTC.

This clonotype has a handful of counts. The DNA for the CDR3 is TGTGCCAGCTCCCCTGATACCGGGACCTTCAATGAGCAGTTCTTC. Protein product: CASSPDTGTFNEQFF. V is TRBV18 and J is TRBJ2-1; TRBD1 or TRBD2 may be the D gene (5 bases each). Germline assignment: CDR1 KGHSH and CDR2 LQKENI. The CDR3 is 15 residues long. V gave up 6 bases and J gave up 6 bases, with 18 bases separating them. Based on the CDR3 plus reference TRBV18 and TRBJ2-1, the full variable domain is NAGVMQNPRHLVRRRGQEARLRCSPMKGHSHVYWYRQLPEEGLKFMVYLQKENIIDESGMPKERFSAEFPKEGPSILRIQQVVRGDSAAYFCASSPDTGTFNEQFFGPGTRLTVL.

The chain has TRBV4-2 and TRBJ2-1; tentatively, D is TRBD2 (6 bases). V was pared by 1 base and J by 7 bases, with 17 bases between. The CDR3 totals 16 residues. Germline CDR1 and CDR2: LGHNA and YNFKEQ. CDR3 DNA: TGTGCCAGCAGCCAAGCGGGGGAGTCAACCCCTAATGAGCAGTTCTTC. It specifies CASSQAGESTPNEQFF.

The table lists this clonotype with a few counts. The rearrangement links TRBV20-1 to TRBJ1-2; weak D call: TRBD1 (5 bases). The germline CDR1 and CDR2 sequences are DFQATT and SNEGSKA (reference sequence). The CDR3 runs to 13 residues. Trimming cost V 3 bases and J 2 bases, with 10 bases left between them. CDR3 protein: CSASPAGNYGYTF. DNA for the CDR3: TGCAGTGCTAGTCCCGCAGGGAACTATGGCTACACCTTC.

V gene TRBV5-1 combines with J gene TRBJ1-1; D ambiguous. The CDR3 consists of 15 residues. With 0 bases removed from V and 5 bases from J, the gap between germline ends came to 14 bases. The germline gives CDR1 SGHRS, CDR2 YFSETQ. CDR3 residues: CASSLDPGLGTEAFF. The CDR3 DNA sequence: TGCGCCAGCAGCTTGGATCCGGGTTTGGGGACTGAAGCTTTCTTT.

This clonotype has at least ten counts. This chain links TRBV4-2 with TRBJ1-4; D unresolved. The length of the CDR3 is 12 residues. V was trimmed by 0 bases and J by 8 bases, leaving 4 bases between them. Germline V gene sequence: CDR1 LGHNA, CDR2 YNFKEQ. In nucleotides, the CDR3 is TGTGCCAGCAGCCAAGATTTGGAAAAACTGTTTTTT. As protein: CASSQDLEKLFF.

A note on this clonotype: A much larger clonotype is one base distant, so this may be a read error. The V gene is TRBV27, the J gene TRBJ1-6; no clear D gene. Germline lookup yields CDR1 MNHEY and CDR2 SMNVEV (reference sequence). Trimming stripped 1 base from V and 8 bases from J, with 15 bases between. The CDR3 has 16 residues. CDR3 sequence reads: CASSLLVVSGDSPLHF. The CDR3 DNA is TGTGCCAGCAGTTTATTAGTGGTTAGCGGTGATTCACCCCTCCACTTT.

This chain uses TRBV20-1 with TRBJ1-2; 7 nucleotides line up with TRBD1. Trimming at V came to 6 bases and at J to 3 bases, leaving 10 bases not matched to a gene. CDR3 length: 14 amino acids. CDR1 and CDR2 (germline): DFQATT, SNEGSKA (reference sequence). The CDR3: CSALPTGEDYGYTF. CDR3 DNA sequence: TGCAGTGCCCTCCCCACAGGGGAGGACTATGGCTACACCTTC.